This is a list of T cell receptor beta chains from one sample in a study of response to subunit inactivated influenza vaccine. TCRdb ran MiXCR on the RT-PCR reads and lists one entry per CDR3 protein. In the table there are just under 550,000 distinct CDR3 sequences, 20% to 25% of which are singletons. These data were also filed under a second study, of T cells expressing NK-cell markers.

The material sequenced was CD4+ T cells sorted from PBMCs, taken approximately 12 days after vaccination. The receptors here all came from a man aged 45 to 65 who received an inactivated influenza vaccine. CDR3s include the opening cysteine and the closing phenylalanine or tryptophan. Each record gives: V gene, clone size, D gene, J gene, CDR3 DNA, CDR3 protein. The D gene is left open where the match is weak. Clone size is not always given. Where it is, it says once, few, many or a class for expanded clones.

>TRBV5-4|few|TRBD2|TRBJ2-3
TGTGCCAGCAGCTCTGTACTAGGAAGTAGCGGGAGCCCCACAGATACGCAGTATTTT
CASSSVLGSSGSPTDTQYF
>TRBV5-1|.|TRBD1|TRBJ2-1
TGCGCCAGCAGGGGGACAGGGAAGAATGAGCAGTTCTTC
CASRGTGKNEQFF
>TRBV11-2|few|TRBD2|TRBJ2-3
TGTGCCAGCAGTCACCTGTGGACTAGCGGGGCAGATACGCAGTATTTT
CASSHLWTSGADTQYF
>TRBV29-1|few|.|TRBJ2-3
TGCAGCGTTGAGGGGGTCCTCACAGATACGCAGTATTTT
CSVEGVLTDTQYF
>TRBV14|.|.|TRBJ2-1
TGTGCCAGCAGCCCGGGGCTCCACTGCAATGAGCAGTTCTTC
CASSPGLHCNEQFF
>TRBV6-5|few|.|TRBJ2-3
TGTGCCAGCAGTTACGTTCCACCCAGGGGTGGGACAGATACGCAGTATTTT
CASSYVPPRGGTDTQYF
>TRBV7-2|few|TRBD2|TRBJ2-1
TGTGCCAGCAGCTTAGTTGGGACTAGCGGGACTGAGCAGTTCTTC
CASSLVGTSGTEQFF
>TRBV29-1|.|.|TRBJ2-4
TGCAGCGTAAGAAACCGGGAAAACATTCAGTACTTC
CSVRNRENIQYF
>TRBV5-1|many|.|TRBJ2-6
TGCGCCAGCACTGAGGTCTCTGGGGCCAACGTCCTGACTTTC
CASTEVSGANVLTF
>TRBV19|few|.|TRBJ2-2
TGTGCCAGTAGTAAGGGGATGCCCCGGACAGCCTCCGGGGAGCTGTTTTTT
CASSKGMPRTASGELFF
>TRBV30|.|.|TRBJ1-2
TGTGCCTGGAACCCACCCGGGGTAAGGGCATGGAGCTATGGCTACACCTTC
CAWNPPGVRAWSYGYTF
>TRBV30|.|TRBD2|TRBJ2-7
TGTGCCTGGAGCGGCCTGCAGCGGGGCTCCTACGAGCAGTACTTC
CAWSGLQRGSYEQYF
>TRBV20-1|.|TRBD1|TRBJ2-1
TGCAGTGCTAGAACAGGGGGTGGTGAGCAGTTCTTC
CSARTGGGEQFF
>TRBV7-6|.|.|TRBJ2-7
TGTGCCAACACCCCAGGGGGGGGCTTTTACGAGCAGTACTTC
CANTPGGGFYEQYF
>TRBV7-2|few|.|TRBJ1-5
TGTGCCAGCAGCTTAACGAGGGGGGGTGAGGCCCAGCATTTT
CASSLTRGGEAQHF
>TRBV3-1|.|TRBD1|TRBJ2-3
TGTGCCAGCAGCCAGTGGGACAGGCCTGATTCGGATACGCAGTATTTT
CASSQWDRPDSDTQYF
>TRBV4-3|.|TRBD1|TRBJ2-5
TGCGCCAGCAGCCAAGGGACAGGGGTCAGGCAAGAGACCCAGTACTTC
CASSQGTGVRQETQYF
>TRBV7-9|many|TRBD1|TRBJ2-3
TGTGCCAGCAGCTTAGCGGGGACAGGAGCAGATACGCAGTATTTT
CASSLAGTGADTQYF
>TRBV5-4|.|.|TRBJ2-1
TGTGCCAGCAGCCGCCGAGAGGGGGGATTATACAATGAGCAGTTCTTC
CASSRREGGLYNEQFF
>TRBV5-1|.|TRBD2|TRBJ2-3
TGCGCCAGCAGCTTGGCTAGCGGGGCAGATACGCAGTATTTT
CASSLASGADTQYF
>TRBV7-9|few|TRBD1|TRBJ2-3
TGTGCCAGCAGTCAACAGGGGTTGGATACGCAGTATTTT
CASSQQGLDTQYF
>TRBV30|.|.|TRBJ2-5
TGTGCCTGGGGAGGGGGTCAGGGTGAGACCCAGTACTTC
CAWGGGQGETQYF
>TRBV10-3|.|.|TRBJ2-5
TGTGCCATCAGTGAGTCGGGGGCAGTCGAGACCCAGTACTTC
CAISESGAVETQYF
>TRBV10-3|.|.|TRBJ1-1
TGTGCCATCAGTGAACCAGGGAGGAACACTGAAGCTTTCTTT
CAISEPGRNTEAFF
>TRBV7-2|.|TRBD2|TRBJ2-1
TGTGCCAGCAGCTTAGCCGGGACTAGCGTCGGGGAGCAGTTCTTC
CASSLAGTSVGEQFF
>TRBV6-1|few|.|TRBJ1-2
TGTGCCAGCAGTCCTGATGGAGGCCGGTATGGCTACACCTTC
CASSPDGGRYGYTF
>TRBV28|few|.|TRBJ2-2
TGTGCCAGCAGTCTCGGCGGACGCAGAAGGACCGGGGAGCTGTTTTTT
CASSLGGRRRTGELFF
>TRBV10-3|.|.|TRBJ2-7
TGTGCCATCAGTGAGGAATCCTACGAGCAGTACTTC
CAISEESYEQYF
>TRBV5-1|few|TRBD1|TRBJ2-6
TGCGCCAGCAGACAAACAGGGGCTGGGGCCAACGTCCTGACTTTC
CASRQTGAGANVLTF
>TRBV5-1|many|TRBD1|TRBJ2-7
TGCGCCAGCAGCTTGGAAGGGACAGGCCACGAGCAGTACTTC
CASSLEGTGHEQYF